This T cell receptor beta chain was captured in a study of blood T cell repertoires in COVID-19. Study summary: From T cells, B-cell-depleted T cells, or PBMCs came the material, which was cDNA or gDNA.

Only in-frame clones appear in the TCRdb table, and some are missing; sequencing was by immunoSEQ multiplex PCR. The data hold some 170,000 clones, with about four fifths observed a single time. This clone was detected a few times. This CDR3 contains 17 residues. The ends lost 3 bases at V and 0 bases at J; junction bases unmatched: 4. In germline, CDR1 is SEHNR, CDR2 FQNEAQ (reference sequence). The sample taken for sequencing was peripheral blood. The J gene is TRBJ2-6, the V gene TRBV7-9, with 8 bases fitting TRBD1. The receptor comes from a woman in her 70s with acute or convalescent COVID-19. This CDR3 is CASSFTGGSSGANVLTF. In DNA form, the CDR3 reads TGTGCCAGCAGCTTTACAGGGGGAAGCTCTGGGGCCAACGTCCTGACTTTC.